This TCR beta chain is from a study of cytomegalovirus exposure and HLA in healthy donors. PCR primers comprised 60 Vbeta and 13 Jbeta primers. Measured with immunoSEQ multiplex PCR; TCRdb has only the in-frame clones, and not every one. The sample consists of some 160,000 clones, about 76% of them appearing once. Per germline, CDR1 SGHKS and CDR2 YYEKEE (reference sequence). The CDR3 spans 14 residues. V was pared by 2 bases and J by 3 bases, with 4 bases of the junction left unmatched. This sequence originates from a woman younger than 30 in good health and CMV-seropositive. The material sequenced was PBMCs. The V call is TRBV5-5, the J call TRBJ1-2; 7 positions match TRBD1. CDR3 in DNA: TGTGCCAGCAGCTTCCAGGGGGTGGACTATGGCTACACCTTC. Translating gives CASSFQGVDYGYTF.